This T cell receptor (beta chain) was documented in a study of vaccination and CD4 T cells after COVID-19. At the level of the study: There were two doses of either BNT162b2 or mRNA-1273 vaccine given to participants.

V was pared by 3 bases and J by 0 bases, with 10 bases between. The length of the CDR3 is 14 residues. Germline V gives CDR1 DFQATT, CDR2 SNEGSKA (reference sequence). The treatment here: approximately nine-day PBMC culture with coronavirus spike peptide pools or control peptides (ViraFEST assay). The Oncomine TCR Beta short-read assay was applied to DNA of cultured CD4+ T cells. Genomic DNA from cultured CD4+ T cells was extracted. TCRdb processed the PCR reads anew with MiXCR; each CDR3 protein has one entry. The sample includes some 16,000 distinct CDR3 sequences, about 57% of them seen just once. On this clonotype itself: The antigen remains undetermined.

This sequence was found in a human donor who had recovered from COVID-19. Sequenced sample: CD4+ T cells from blood, cultured in vitro. The rearrangement joins TRBV20-1 to TRBJ2-3; tentatively, D is TRBD2 (5 bases). The DNA for the CDR3 is TGCAGTGCTAGGAGGGCGCCTAGCACAGATACGCAGTATTTT. It specifies CSARRAPSTDTQYF.